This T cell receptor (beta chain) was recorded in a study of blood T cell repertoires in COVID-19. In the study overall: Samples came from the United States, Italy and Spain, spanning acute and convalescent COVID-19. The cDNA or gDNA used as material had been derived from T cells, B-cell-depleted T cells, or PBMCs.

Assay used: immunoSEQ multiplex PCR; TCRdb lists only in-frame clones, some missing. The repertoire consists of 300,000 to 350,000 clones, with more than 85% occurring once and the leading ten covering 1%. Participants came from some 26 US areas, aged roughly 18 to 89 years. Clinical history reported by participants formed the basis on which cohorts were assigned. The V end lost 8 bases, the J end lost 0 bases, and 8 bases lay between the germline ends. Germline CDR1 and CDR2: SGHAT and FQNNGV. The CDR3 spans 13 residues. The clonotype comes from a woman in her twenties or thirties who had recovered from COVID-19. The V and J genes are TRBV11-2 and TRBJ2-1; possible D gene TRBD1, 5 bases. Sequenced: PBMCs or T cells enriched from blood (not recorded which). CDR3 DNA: TGTGCCAGCGCAGGGCGCTCCTACAATGAGCAGTTCTTC. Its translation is CASAGRSYNEQFF.